This T cell receptor (beta chain) appears in the sequencing data of a study of blood T cell repertoires in COVID-19 (dated by TCRdb to 2020 to 2022). About the study as a whole: Samples from collaborators originated in the United States, Italy and Spain and spanned both the acute and convalescent phases of COVID-19. The prospective study material was composed of cDNA or gDNA derived from T cells, B-cell-depleted T cells, or PBMCs. Deeply sampled blood TCRbeta repertoires from subjects exposed to, actively infected with, or recovered from COVID-19 were included in the dataset. The repertoires were made available in a free public database intended to serve as a resource for research on the immune response to SARS-CoV-2. Samples were obtained from the ongoing ImmuneRACE study (first 160 participants) and from 1,200 or so subjects provided by 6 global collaborators. Nearly every sample came with metadata listing a de-identified subject ID, COVID-19 status, age in years and sex. Where HLA class I and class II types were available, the types were taken from metadata supplied by the sample provider, not from assay-based typing. Findings and caveats that apply to the study as a whole: The amount of clinical and demographic metadata varied by source and participant and was provided uncurated.

The CDR3 has 16 amino acids, counting the end cysteine and phenylalanine. Solely the CDR3 DNA is kept, with 48 bases framed from the first base. V is pruned by 6 bases and J by 9 bases, leaving 11 bases of the junction without a gene match. Looking up the germline V gene (reference sequence) yields CDR1 LGHDT and CDR2 YNNKEL. A word on this clone: Which antigen it targets is not known. Base qualities were left out, and no much larger clone turns up one base away.

Each collaborating institution followed its own protocols to collect whole blood in K2EDTA tubes. Collaborator samples were shipped for TCRbeta analysis as frozen whole blood, isolated PBMCs, or DNA extracted from either sample type. The immunoSEQ Assay, a bias-controlled multiplex PCR, was used to amplify TCRbeta CDR3 regions from genomic DNA. The study's processing was this. Within the assay, amplification of reference gene primers was used to estimate how many nucleated cells each sample contained. Sequence reads were collapsed and filtered to measure the absolute abundance of every unique TCRbeta CDR3 rearrangement. Productive Simpson clonality was computed per sample as the square root of Simpson's diversity index over productive rearrangements. Here the immuneACCESS table is served through TCRdb, limited to in-frame sequences with V and J called. Missing clones are a known gap in these copies; in checked studies unresolved V genes cover under half, and the rest lacks a known reason. Clonal size and the V and J genes are those of that table, whereas D and trimming came from the DNA. Here the sample has about 73,000 clones; 85% to 90% occur a single time. Under 10% of the sample is in the top ten clones.

This receptor was obtained from a man of 80 years or more with acute or convalescent COVID-19. The chain is assembled from TRBV3-1 (or the pseudogene TRBV3-2) and TRBJ2-1; a stretch of 13 junction bases matches TRBD2. Sample: peripheral blood. The DNA is TGTGCCAGCAGTCACGAACTAGCGGGAGGGCCCGGTGAGCAGTTCTTC. Its translation is CASSHELAGGPGEQFF.